This is a list of T cell receptor beta chains from one sample in a study of blood T cell repertoires in COVID-19. Assay: immunoSEQ multiplex PCR; the TCRdb copy retains only in-frame clones and omits some. The data contain 250,000 to 300,000 clones, approximately 85% of them singletons. Specimen: peripheral blood. Source of these receptors: an older woman with acute or convalescent COVID-19. Both conserved end residues are part of each CDR3. Each record gives: clone size, J gene, V gene, D gene, CDR3 DNA, CDR3 protein. The D gene is left open where the match is weak. Clone size is shown for a subset of rows, as once, few, many or a class of expanded clone.

abundance: once
j_gene: TRBJ1-1
v_gene: TRBV19
d_gene: -
CDR3nt: TGTGCCAGTCATTGGGGGCAGGGGAGGGCTGAAGCTTTCTTT
CDR3aa: CASHWGQGRAEAFF

abundance: -
j_gene: TRBJ2-3
v_gene: TRBV24-1
d_gene: -
CDR3nt: TGTGCCACCAGTGATCCCTCCCAGAGCGGAGGAGCAGATACGCAGTATTTT
CDR3aa: CATSDPSQSGGADTQYF

abundance: -
j_gene: TRBJ2-7
v_gene: TRBV7-8
d_gene: -
CDR3nt: TGTGCCAGCAGCCGAGAGCCGACTATCAGCTCCTACGAGCAGTACTTC
CDR3aa: CASSREPTISSYEQYF

abundance: -
j_gene: TRBJ2-3
v_gene: TRBV10-2
d_gene: -
CDR3nt: TGCGCCAGCAAAATCCGAGTAGAGACAGATACGCAGTATTTT
CDR3aa: CASKIRVETDTQYF

abundance: few
j_gene: TRBJ2-3
v_gene: TRBV7-9
d_gene: -
CDR3nt: TGTGCCAGCAGCTTAGCGCGCACCTCCGAGCAGTATTTT
CDR3aa: CASSLARTSEQYF

abundance: -
j_gene: TRBJ2-7
v_gene: TRBV27
d_gene: -
CDR3nt: TGTGCCAGCAGTGTGTCAGGGAGGATATACGAGCAGTACTTC
CDR3aa: CASSVSGRIYEQYF

abundance: -
j_gene: TRBJ1-4
v_gene: TRBV12-5
d_gene: -
CDR3nt: TGTGCTAGTGGTTTGACTCGAGGAAAACTGTTTTTT
CDR3aa: CASGLTRGKLFF

abundance: -
j_gene: TRBJ2-1
v_gene: TRBV24-1
d_gene: -
CDR3nt: TGTGCCACCAGTGATACCCCCGGGGGTGAGCAGTTCTTC
CDR3aa: CATSDTPGGEQFF

abundance: -
j_gene: TRBJ2-2
v_gene: TRBV12-3/TRBV12-4
d_gene: -
CDR3nt: TGTGCCAGCAGTTTTGGGGGGACCGGGGAGCTGTTTTTT
CDR3aa: CASSFGGTGELFF

abundance: -
j_gene: TRBJ2-5
v_gene: TRBV18
d_gene: -
CDR3nt: TGTGCCAGCTCAGACGGGGTCCAAGAGACCCAGTACTTC
CDR3aa: CASSDGVQETQYF

abundance: -
j_gene: TRBJ1-4
v_gene: TRBV7-2
d_gene: -
CDR3nt: TGTGCCAGCAGCTTAAGCCGGTCCCCCGGGGGAAAACTGTTTTTT
CDR3aa: CASSLSRSPGGKLFF

abundance: -
j_gene: TRBJ1-6
v_gene: TRBV2
d_gene: -
CDR3nt: TGTGCCAGCATGGGGACTTCAAACTCCTATAATTCACCCCTCCACTTT
CDR3aa: CASMGTSNSYNSPLHF

abundance: -
j_gene: TRBJ1-1
v_gene: TRBV7-2
d_gene: -
CDR3nt: TGTGCCAGCAGCTTAGAGGGAGGGGCTTACACTGAAGCTTTCTTT
CDR3aa: CASSLEGGAYTEAFF

abundance: -
j_gene: TRBJ2-5
v_gene: TRBV19
d_gene: TRBD2
CDR3nt: TGTGCCAGTAGTCTCGGACTAGCGGGGACTCTTGAGACCCAGTACTTC
CDR3aa: CASSLGLAGTLETQYF

abundance: -
j_gene: TRBJ2-3
v_gene: TRBV24-1
d_gene: TRBD2
CDR3nt: TGTGCCACCAGTGACCCGGGAGGGCCGGGCACAGATACGCAGTATTTT
CDR3aa: CATSDPGGPGTDTQYF

abundance: -
j_gene: TRBJ2-5
v_gene: TRBV7-9
d_gene: -
CDR3nt: TGTGCCAGCAGCTCTACAGAGCAAGAGACCCAGTACTTC
CDR3aa: CASSSTEQETQYF

abundance: -
j_gene: TRBJ1-2
v_gene: TRBV11-2
d_gene: TRBD1
CDR3nt: TGTGCCAGCAGCTGGACAGGGGCTGGCTACACCTTC
CDR3aa: CASSWTGAGYTF

abundance: -
j_gene: TRBJ1-2
v_gene: TRBV7-9
d_gene: -
CDR3nt: TGTGCCAGCAGCCCCCAGGAGGGCTATGGCTACACCTTC
CDR3aa: CASSPQEGYGYTF

abundance: once
j_gene: TRBJ2-1
v_gene: TRBV2
d_gene: -
CDR3nt: TGTGCCAGCGGGAGGTGGGGTGAGCAGTTCTTC
CDR3aa: CASGRWGEQFF

abundance: -
j_gene: TRBJ2-5
v_gene: TRBV20-1
d_gene: -
CDR3nt: TGCAGTGCTAGTCGGAGCGGACAGACCCAGTACTTC
CDR3aa: CSASRSGQTQYF

abundance: -
j_gene: TRBJ1-1
v_gene: TRBV11-2
d_gene: -
CDR3nt: TGTGCCAGCAGCTCCCGAGCGGCTTTCTTT
CDR3aa: CASSSRAAFF

abundance: -
j_gene: TRBJ1-1
v_gene: TRBV19
d_gene: -
CDR3nt: TGTGCCAGTAGTATCCACAGGGCCGTAGACACTGAAGCTTTCTTT
CDR3aa: CASSIHRAVDTEAFF

abundance: -
j_gene: TRBJ1-5
v_gene: TRBV7-9
d_gene: -
CDR3nt: TGTGCCAGCAACCGGGATATCGGTCAGCCCCAGCATTTT
CDR3aa: CASNRDIGQPQHF

abundance: -
j_gene: TRBJ2-1
v_gene: TRBV18
d_gene: -
CDR3nt: TGTGCCAGCTCACCAAAAGGCAGGGCTGAGCAGTTCTTC
CDR3aa: CASSPKGRAEQFF

abundance: -
j_gene: TRBJ2-1
v_gene: TRBV10-3
d_gene: -
CDR3nt: TGTGCCATCAGCAGGGATGATTTCAATGAGCAGTTCTTC
CDR3aa: CAISRDDFNEQFF

abundance: -
j_gene: TRBJ1-5
v_gene: TRBV3-1/TRBV3-2
d_gene: -
CDR3nt: TGTGCCAGCAGCCTCCACAATCAGCCCCAGCATTTT
CDR3aa: CASSLHNQPQHF

abundance: once
j_gene: TRBJ1-3
v_gene: TRBV9
d_gene: -
CDR3nt: TGTGCCAGCAGCGTCCTAGGTAGCTCTGGAAACACCATATATTTT
CDR3aa: CASSVLGSSGNTIYF

abundance: -
j_gene: TRBJ2-1
v_gene: TRBV11-3
d_gene: -
CDR3nt: TGTGCCAGCGGGGCAGCCAGGGTCTCCTACAATGAGCAGTTCTTC
CDR3aa: CASGAARVSYNEQFF

abundance: -
j_gene: TRBJ2-5
v_gene: TRBV12-3/TRBV12-4
d_gene: -
CDR3nt: TGTGCCAGCAGTGGGAGTTCGGGAGAGACCCAGTACTTC
CDR3aa: CASSGSSGETQYF

abundance: -
j_gene: TRBJ1-1
v_gene: TRBV5-1
d_gene: TRBD1
CDR3nt: TGCGCCAGCAGCTTGGGGGGCCCCGGGACAGCTTACACTGAAGCTTTCTTT
CDR3aa: CASSLGGPGTAYTEAFF

abundance: -
j_gene: TRBJ2-1
v_gene: TRBV19
d_gene: -
CDR3nt: TGTGCCAGTAGCCGGACAGTTTACAATGAGCAGTTCTTC
CDR3aa: CASSRTVYNEQFF

abundance: -
j_gene: TRBJ1-3
v_gene: TRBV18
d_gene: TRBD1
CDR3nt: TGTGCCAGCTCGCCGAACAGGGGGAACGGAAACACCATATATTTT
CDR3aa: CASSPNRGNGNTIYF

abundance: -
j_gene: TRBJ1-1
v_gene: TRBV5-4
d_gene: -
CDR3nt: TGTGCCAGCAGTTTCCAGAACACTGAAGCTTTCTTT
CDR3aa: CASSFQNTEAFF

abundance: few
j_gene: TRBJ1-6
v_gene: TRBV2
d_gene: -
CDR3nt: TGTGCCAGCAGGCTGGCCCCACCTAATTCACCCCTCCACTTT
CDR3aa: CASRLAPPNSPLHF

abundance: -
j_gene: TRBJ1-6
v_gene: TRBV11-2
d_gene: TRBD1
CDR3nt: TGTGCCAGCAGTGACAGGGTGAACCTCATAATCTCACCCCTCCACTTT
CDR3aa: CASSDRVNLIISPLHF

abundance: -
j_gene: TRBJ2-1
v_gene: TRBV19
d_gene: -
CDR3nt: TGTGCCAGTAGTATTTTGGGGCCAGCCAGCGAGCAGTTCTTC
CDR3aa: CASSILGPASEQFF

abundance: -
j_gene: TRBJ1-1
v_gene: TRBV3-1/TRBV3-2
d_gene: -
CDR3nt: TGTGCCAGCAGCCAAGGGGAGACCAAAGCTTTCTTT
CDR3aa: CASSQGETKAFF

abundance: few
j_gene: TRBJ1-3
v_gene: TRBV7-9
d_gene: -
CDR3nt: TGTGCCAGCAGCTTAATGGGAGACACCATATATTTT
CDR3aa: CASSLMGDTIYF

abundance: -
j_gene: TRBJ1-1
v_gene: TRBV10-3
d_gene: TRBD1
CDR3nt: TGTGCCATCAGTGAGGCCACAGGGGGCGCGACTGAAGCTTTCTTT
CDR3aa: CAISEATGGATEAFF

abundance: -
j_gene: TRBJ1-3
v_gene: TRBV5-1
d_gene: -
CDR3nt: TGCGCCAGCAGCTTGGGGGCAGCCAGCACAGGCACCATATATTTT
CDR3aa: CASSLGAASTGTIYF

abundance: -
j_gene: TRBJ1-2
v_gene: TRBV10-2
d_gene: TRBD1
CDR3nt: TGCGCCAGCAGGGACAGGGCGATCTATGGCTACACCTTC
CDR3aa: CASRDRAIYGYTF

abundance: -
j_gene: TRBJ2-7
v_gene: TRBV5-4
d_gene: TRBD2
CDR3nt: TGTGCCAGCACCCAGGGAAGCGGGGTCTACGAGCAGTACTTC
CDR3aa: CASTQGSGVYEQYF

abundance: -
j_gene: TRBJ1-2
v_gene: TRBV5-5
d_gene: TRBD1
CDR3nt: TGTGCCAGCAGGGATGGGACAGGTGGTGGCTACACCTTC
CDR3aa: CASRDGTGGGYTF

abundance: -
j_gene: TRBJ2-3
v_gene: TRBV7-3
d_gene: TRBD1
CDR3nt: TGTGCCAGCAGCTCGGGACAGGGGACAGATACGCAGTATTTT
CDR3aa: CASSSGQGTDTQYF

abundance: -
j_gene: TRBJ1-5
v_gene: TRBV16
d_gene: -
CDR3nt: TGTGCCAGCAGCCCCTACCGAAGCAATCAGCCCCAGCATTTT
CDR3aa: CASSPYRSNQPQHF

abundance: -
j_gene: TRBJ1-4
v_gene: TRBV2
d_gene: -
CDR3nt: TGTGCCAGCAGTGAAGCGAGGAGGGCCGGGAATGAAAAACTGTTTTTT
CDR3aa: CASSEARRAGNEKLFF

abundance: -
j_gene: TRBJ2-3
v_gene: TRBV6-1
d_gene: TRBD1
CDR3nt: TGTGCCAGCAGTGATCCAGGGGGCGTGAGCACAGATACGCAGTATTTT
CDR3aa: CASSDPGGVSTDTQYF

abundance: -
j_gene: TRBJ1-1
v_gene: TRBV7-9
d_gene: -
CDR3nt: TGTGCCAGCAGCCCGAGGGCCCGGAATACTGAAGCTTTCTTT
CDR3aa: CASSPRARNTEAFF

abundance: -
j_gene: TRBJ1-1
v_gene: TRBV25-1
d_gene: TRBD1
CDR3nt: TGTGCCAGCTCAAGGACAGGACTCAACACTGAAGCTTTCTTT
CDR3aa: CASSRTGLNTEAFF

abundance: -
j_gene: TRBJ2-6
v_gene: TRBV2
d_gene: TRBD1
CDR3nt: TGTGCCAGCGGACAGGGAAAAAGTGGGGCCAACGTCCTGACTTTC
CDR3aa: CASGQGKSGANVLTF

abundance: -
j_gene: TRBJ1-6
v_gene: TRBV5-1
d_gene: TRBD1
CDR3nt: TGCGCCAGCAGCTTGACGGGGACAGGGGGTAATTCACCCCTCCACTTT
CDR3aa: CASSLTGTGGNSPLHF